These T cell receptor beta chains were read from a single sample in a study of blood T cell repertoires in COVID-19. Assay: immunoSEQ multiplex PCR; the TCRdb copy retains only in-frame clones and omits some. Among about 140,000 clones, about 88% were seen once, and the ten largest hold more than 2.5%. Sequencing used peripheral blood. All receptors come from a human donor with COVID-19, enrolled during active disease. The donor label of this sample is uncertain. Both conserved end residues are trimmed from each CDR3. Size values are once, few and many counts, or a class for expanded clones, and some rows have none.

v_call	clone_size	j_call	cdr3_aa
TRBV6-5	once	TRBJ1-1	ASHSLRGADEAF
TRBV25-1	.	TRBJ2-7	ASSRGSYEQY
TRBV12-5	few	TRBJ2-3	ASGLVIGQGVSDTQY
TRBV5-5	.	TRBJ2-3	ASSLPGASTDTQY
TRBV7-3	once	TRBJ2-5	ASSFSAQTGRGETQY
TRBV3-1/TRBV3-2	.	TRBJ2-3	ASSRESVAGGPTDTQY
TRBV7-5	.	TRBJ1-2	VRSLDSSYLSANYGYT
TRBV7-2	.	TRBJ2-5	ASSSPRTPQGTQY
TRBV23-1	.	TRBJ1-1	ASSHPGTGGTEAF
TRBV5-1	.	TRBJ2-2	ASSFGDRDTGELF
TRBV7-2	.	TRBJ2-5	ASRGVGETQY
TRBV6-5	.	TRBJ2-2	ASRTGQGSTGELF
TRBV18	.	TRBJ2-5	ASSRSRVGEETQY
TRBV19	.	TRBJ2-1	ASTVSAGGYNEQF
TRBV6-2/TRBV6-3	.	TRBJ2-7	ASSYSRAYEQY
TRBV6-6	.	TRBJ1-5	ASSRGQGQPQH
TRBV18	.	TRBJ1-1	ASSPSKGRGEAF
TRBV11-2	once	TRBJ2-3	ASSADLWASGYTDTQY
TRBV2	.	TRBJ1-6	ASSRDRGGSPLH
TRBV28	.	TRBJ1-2	ASSSPAGVSGYT
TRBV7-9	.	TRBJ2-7	ASSLTTASYEQY
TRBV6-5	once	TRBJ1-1	ASSSPGWAHTEAF
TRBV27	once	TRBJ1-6	ASSFGGDSPLH
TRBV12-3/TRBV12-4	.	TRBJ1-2	ASSFGGRGYT
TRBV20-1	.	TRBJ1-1	SASGGLTEAF
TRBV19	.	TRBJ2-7	ASSPGTSGAYEQY
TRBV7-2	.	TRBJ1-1	ASSLKSGAGEAF
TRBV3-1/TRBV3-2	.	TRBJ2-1	ASSHDLTSGGFWNEQF
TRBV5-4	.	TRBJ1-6	ASRAEGAGSPLH
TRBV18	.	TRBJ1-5	ASSPEGNQPQH
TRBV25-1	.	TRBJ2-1	ASFQDEQF
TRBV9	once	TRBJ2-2	ASSAAGGGHGSGELF
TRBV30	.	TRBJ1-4	AWSAGGTNEKLF
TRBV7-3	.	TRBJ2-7	ASSFSSGIYEQY
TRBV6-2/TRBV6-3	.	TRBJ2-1	ASSLDRGSYNEQF
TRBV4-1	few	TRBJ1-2	ASSPDRSYYGYT
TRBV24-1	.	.	ATSDPRSYEQY
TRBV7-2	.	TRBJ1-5	ASSLASGTHQPQH
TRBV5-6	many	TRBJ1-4	ASSSPGQNLGGHEKLF
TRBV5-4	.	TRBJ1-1	ASTLGQGMNTEAF
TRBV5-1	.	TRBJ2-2	ASSRDQAGAANTGELF
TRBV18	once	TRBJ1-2	ASSPTGGSGYGYT
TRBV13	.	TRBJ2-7	ASSLATRGYEQY
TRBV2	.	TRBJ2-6	ASIRSSGANVLT
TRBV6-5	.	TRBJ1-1	ASSLQGKAF
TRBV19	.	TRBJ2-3	ASSIDVDTQY
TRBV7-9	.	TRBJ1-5	ASSFGTGFDQPQH
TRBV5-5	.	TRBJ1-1	ASSPPVTGIEAF
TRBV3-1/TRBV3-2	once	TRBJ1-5	ASSQAETGIEPQH
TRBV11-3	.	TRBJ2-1	ASSWDREGEQF
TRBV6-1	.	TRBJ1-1	ASSEQGDTEAF
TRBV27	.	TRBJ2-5	ASSPWGERTSRRQETQY